The following is a TCR beta chain sequence with its context. Its antigen is unknown. Germline values: CDR1 GTSNPN, CDR2 SVGIG (reference sequence). V trimming: 2 bases; J trimming: 4 bases; junction bases outside the gene matches: 6. The CDR3 is made up of 17 amino acids. The data originate from a study of T cell clonotyping in hematopoietic cell transplantation. Produced via immunoSEQ multiplex PCR; TCRdb's table is partial and in-frame only. The table lists roughly 5,000 clones, 70% to 80% of them singletons. Study results and limitations: At the given depth, recipient repertoires were over 95% de novo clonotypes.

The sequencing here drew on peripheral blood mononuclear cells, taken 100 days after allogeneic stem cell transplant. The TCR originated in a male patient aged 55-69 years who had an allogeneic stem cell transplant, so T cells may come from the graft donor. Some clones in this sample may be carry-over from other donors' samples. This chain joins TRBV30 and TRBJ2-3; 16 positions agree with TRBD2. The CDR3 DNA reads as TGTGCCTGGAGTCCCGGGGGACTAGCGGGAGGGGCAGATACGCAGTATTTT. It specifies CAWSPGGLAGGADTQYF.